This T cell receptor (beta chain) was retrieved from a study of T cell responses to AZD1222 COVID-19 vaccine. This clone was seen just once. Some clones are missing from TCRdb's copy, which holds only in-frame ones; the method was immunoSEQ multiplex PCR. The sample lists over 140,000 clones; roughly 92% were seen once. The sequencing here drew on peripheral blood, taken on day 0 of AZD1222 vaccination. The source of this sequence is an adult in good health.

The CDR3 DNA reads as TGTGCCAGTAGTATGAGGGGGTCCGAAAAACTGTTTTTT. It translates to CASSMRGSEKLFF. The chain uses TRBV19 and TRBJ1-4; weak D call: TRBD1 (6 bases). The CDR3 loop spans 13 amino acids. V gave up 3 bases and J gave up 8 bases, with 10 bases separating them. The germline V gene encodes CDR1 LNHDA and CDR2 SQIVND (reference sequence).